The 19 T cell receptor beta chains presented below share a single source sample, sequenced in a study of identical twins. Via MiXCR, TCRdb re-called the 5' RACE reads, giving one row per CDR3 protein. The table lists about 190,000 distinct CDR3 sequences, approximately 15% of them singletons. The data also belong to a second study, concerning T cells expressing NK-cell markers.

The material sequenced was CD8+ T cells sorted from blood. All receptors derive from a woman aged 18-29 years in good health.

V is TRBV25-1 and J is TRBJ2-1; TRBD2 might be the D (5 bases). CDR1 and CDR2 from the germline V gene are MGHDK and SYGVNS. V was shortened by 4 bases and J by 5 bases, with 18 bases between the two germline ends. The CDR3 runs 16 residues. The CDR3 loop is CASSADPGLRNNEQFF. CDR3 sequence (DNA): TGTGCCAGCAGTGCCGATCCAGGACTCCGAAACAATGAGCAGTTCTTC.

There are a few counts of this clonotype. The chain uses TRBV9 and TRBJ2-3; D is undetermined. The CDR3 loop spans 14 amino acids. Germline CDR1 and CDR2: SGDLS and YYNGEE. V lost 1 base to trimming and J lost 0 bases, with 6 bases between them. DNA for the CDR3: TGTGCCAGCAGCGTATCAGCAAGCACAGATACGCAGTATTTT. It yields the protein CASSVSASTDTQYF.

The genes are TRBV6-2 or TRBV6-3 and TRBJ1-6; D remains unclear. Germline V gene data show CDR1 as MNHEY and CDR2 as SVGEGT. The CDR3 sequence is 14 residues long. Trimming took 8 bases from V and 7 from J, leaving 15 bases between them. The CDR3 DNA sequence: TGTGCCAGCCGGGAATACCTCGGGAATTCACCCCTCCACTTT. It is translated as CASREYLGNSPLHF.

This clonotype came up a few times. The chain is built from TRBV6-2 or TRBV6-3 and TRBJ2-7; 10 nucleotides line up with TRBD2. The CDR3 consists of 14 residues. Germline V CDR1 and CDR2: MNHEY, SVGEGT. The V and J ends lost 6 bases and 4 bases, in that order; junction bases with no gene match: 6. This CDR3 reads CASSYGLAVYEQYF. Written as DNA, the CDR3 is TGTGCCAGCAGCTACGGACTAGCGGTGTACGAGCAGTACTTC.

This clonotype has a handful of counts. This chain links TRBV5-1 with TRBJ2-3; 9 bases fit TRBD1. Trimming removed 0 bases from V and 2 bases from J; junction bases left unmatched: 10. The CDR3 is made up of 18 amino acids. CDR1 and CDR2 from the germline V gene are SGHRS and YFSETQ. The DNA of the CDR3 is TGCGCCAGCAGCTTGGAAACCGGGACAGGGATCCTCACAGATACGCAGTATTTT. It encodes CASSLETGTGILTDTQYF.

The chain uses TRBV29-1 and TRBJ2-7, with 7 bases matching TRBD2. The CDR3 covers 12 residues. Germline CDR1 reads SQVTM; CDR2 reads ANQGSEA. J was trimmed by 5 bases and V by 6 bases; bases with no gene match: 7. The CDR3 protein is CSVWTSTHEQYF. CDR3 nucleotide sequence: TGCAGCGTGTGGACTAGTACCCACGAGCAGTACTTC.

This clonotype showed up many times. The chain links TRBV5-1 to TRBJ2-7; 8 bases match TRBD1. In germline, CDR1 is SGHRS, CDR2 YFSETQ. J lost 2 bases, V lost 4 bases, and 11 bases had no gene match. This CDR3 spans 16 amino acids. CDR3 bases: TGCGCCAGCAGCCTAACCCGAGACAGGGGAGCCTACGAGCAGTACTTC. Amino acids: CASSLTRDRGAYEQYF.

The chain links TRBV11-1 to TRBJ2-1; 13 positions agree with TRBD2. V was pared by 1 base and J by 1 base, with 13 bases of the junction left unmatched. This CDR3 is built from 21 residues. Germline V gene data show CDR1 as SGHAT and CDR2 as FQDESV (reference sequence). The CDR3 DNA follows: TGTGCCAGCAGCTTAGGAAAAGTGGTACTAGCGGGAGGGATTTCCTACAATGAGCAGTTCTTC. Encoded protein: CASSLGKVVLAGGISYNEQFF. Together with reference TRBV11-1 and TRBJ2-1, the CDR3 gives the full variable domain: EAEVAQSPRYKITEKSQAVAFWCDPISGHATLYWYRQILGQGPELLVQFQDESVVDDSQLPKDRFSAERLKGVDSTLKIQPAELGDSAMYLCASSLGKVVLAGGISYNEQFFGPGTRLTVL.

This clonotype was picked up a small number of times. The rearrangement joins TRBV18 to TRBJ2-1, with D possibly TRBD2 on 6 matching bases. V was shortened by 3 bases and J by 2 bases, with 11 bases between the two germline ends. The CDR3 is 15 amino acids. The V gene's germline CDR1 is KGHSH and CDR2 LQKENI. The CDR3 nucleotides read TGTGCCAGCTCACCGGGGGGTGGGACCTACAATGAGCAGTTCTTC. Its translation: CASSPGGGTYNEQFF.

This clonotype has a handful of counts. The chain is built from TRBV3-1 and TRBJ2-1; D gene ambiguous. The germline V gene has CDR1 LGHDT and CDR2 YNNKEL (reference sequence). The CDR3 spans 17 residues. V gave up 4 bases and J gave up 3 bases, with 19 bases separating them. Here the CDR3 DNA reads TGTGCCAGCAGCCGGGCCGGGTTTAGCACTGTCTACAATGAGCAGTTCTTC. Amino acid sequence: CASSRAGFSTVYNEQFF.

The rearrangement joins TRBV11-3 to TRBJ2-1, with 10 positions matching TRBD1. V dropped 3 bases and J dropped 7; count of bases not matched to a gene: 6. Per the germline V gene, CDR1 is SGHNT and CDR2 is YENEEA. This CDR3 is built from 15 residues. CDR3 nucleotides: TGTGCCAGCAGCTTCCGGGACAGGGGTAGGAATGAGCAGTTCTTC. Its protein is CASSFRDRGRNEQFF.

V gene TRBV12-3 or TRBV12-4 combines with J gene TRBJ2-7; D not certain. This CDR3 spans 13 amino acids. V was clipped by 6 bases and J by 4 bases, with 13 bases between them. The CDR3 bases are TGTGCCAGCAGAGGACCGAAATCTTACGAGCAGTACTTC. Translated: CASRGPKSYEQYF.

For the CDR3, the DNA is TGTGCCACTCGGCACAGGGAGGGAACTGAAGCTTTCTTT. Its protein is CATRHREGTEAFF. The chain has TRBV7-6 and TRBJ1-1, with a tentative D call TRBD1 (6 bases). Trimming removed 10 bases at V and 5 bases at J, with 17 bases between. Germline CDR1 and CDR2: SGHVS and FNYEAQ. The CDR3 is 13 amino acids.

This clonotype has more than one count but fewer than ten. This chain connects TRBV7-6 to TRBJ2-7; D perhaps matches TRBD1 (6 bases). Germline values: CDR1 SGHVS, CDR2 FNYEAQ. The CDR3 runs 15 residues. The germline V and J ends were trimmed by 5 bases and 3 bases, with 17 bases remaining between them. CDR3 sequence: CASSNRDNSYYEQYF. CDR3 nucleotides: TGTGCCAGCAGCAACCGGGACAACTCATACTACGAGCAGTACTTC.

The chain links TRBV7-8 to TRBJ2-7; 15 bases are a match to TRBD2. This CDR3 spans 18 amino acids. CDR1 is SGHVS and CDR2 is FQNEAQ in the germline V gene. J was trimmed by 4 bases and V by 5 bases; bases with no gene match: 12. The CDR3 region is CASSRKGLAGGQGYEQYF. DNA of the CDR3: TGTGCCAGCAGCCGAAAGGGACTAGCGGGGGGCCAGGGTTACGAGCAGTACTTC.

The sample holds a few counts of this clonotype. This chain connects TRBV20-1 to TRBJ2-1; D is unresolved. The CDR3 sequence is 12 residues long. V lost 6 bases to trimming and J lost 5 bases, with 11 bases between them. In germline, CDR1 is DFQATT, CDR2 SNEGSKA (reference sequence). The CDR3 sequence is CSAQAYNNEQFF. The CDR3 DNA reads TGCAGTGCCCAGGCCTACAACAATGAGCAGTTCTTC.

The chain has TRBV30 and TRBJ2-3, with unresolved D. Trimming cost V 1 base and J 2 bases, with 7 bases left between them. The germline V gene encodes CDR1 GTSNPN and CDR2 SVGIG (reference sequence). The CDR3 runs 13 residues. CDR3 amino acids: CAWSDDPTDTQYF. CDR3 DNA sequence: TGTGCCTGGAGTGATGACCCCACAGATACGCAGTATTTT.

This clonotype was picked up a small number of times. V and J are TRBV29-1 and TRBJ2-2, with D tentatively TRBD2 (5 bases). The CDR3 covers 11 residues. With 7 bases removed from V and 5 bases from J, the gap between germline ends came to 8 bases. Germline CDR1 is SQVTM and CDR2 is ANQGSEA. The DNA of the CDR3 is TGCAGCGGAGAGGGAACCGGGGAGCTGTTTTTT. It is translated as CSGEGTGELFF.

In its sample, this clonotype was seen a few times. CDR3: CASTSPTGQSHYNEQFF. As DNA, the CDR3 is TGTGCCAGCACGTCACCCACGGGACAAAGCCACTACAATGAGCAGTTCTTC. The rearrangement uses TRBV12-3 or TRBV12-4 and TRBJ2-1; tentatively, D is TRBD1 (6 bases). V lost 7 bases and J lost 3, with 22 bases in between. This CDR3 comprises 17 residues.